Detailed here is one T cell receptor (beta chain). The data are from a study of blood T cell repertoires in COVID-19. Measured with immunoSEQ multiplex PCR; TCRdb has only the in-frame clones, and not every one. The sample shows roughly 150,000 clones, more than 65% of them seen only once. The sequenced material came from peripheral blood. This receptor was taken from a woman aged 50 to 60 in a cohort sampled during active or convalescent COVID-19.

The CDR3, as DNA: TGTGCCAGTAGTAACCCCGGGAATCCGAGCTCCTATAATTCACCCCTCCACTTT. It translates to CASSNPGNPSSYNSPLHF. This chain uses TRBV19 with TRBJ1-6; D is undetermined. Germline CDR1 is LNHDA and CDR2 is SQIVND (reference sequence). Trimming cost V 4 bases and J 0 bases, with 16 bases left between them. The CDR3 spans 18 residues.